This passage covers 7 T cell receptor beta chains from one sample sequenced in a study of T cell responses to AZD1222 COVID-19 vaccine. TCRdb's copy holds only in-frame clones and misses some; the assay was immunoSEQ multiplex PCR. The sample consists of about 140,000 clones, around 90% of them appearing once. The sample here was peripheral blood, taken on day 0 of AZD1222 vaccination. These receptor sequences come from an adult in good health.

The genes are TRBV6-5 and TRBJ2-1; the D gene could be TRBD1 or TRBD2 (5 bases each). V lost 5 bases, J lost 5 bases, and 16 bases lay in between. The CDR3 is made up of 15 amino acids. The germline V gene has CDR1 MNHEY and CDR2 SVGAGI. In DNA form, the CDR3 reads TGTGCCAGCAGTACCCGGGACGCAGGAAACAATGAGCAGTTCTTC. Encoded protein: CASSTRDAGNNEQFF.

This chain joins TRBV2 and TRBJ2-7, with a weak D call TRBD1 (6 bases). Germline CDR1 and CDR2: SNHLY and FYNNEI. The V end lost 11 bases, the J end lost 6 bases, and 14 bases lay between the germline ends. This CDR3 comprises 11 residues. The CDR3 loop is CASQGSVEQYF. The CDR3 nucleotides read TGTGCCTCCCAGGGGTCGGTCGAGCAGTACTTC.

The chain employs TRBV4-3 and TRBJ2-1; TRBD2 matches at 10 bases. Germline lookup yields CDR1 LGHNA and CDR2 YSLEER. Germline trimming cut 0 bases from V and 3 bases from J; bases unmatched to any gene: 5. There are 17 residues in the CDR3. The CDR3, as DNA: TGCGCCAGCAGCCAAGATCTAGCGGGAGCCTTCTACAATGAGCAGTTCTTC. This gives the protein CASSQDLAGAFYNEQFF.

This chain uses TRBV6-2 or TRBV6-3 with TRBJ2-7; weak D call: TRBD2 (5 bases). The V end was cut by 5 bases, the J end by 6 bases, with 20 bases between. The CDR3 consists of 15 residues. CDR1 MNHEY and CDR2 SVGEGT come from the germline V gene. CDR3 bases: TGTGCCAGCAGTCGTCGGCTAGCTTTGACATCCGAGCAGTACTTC. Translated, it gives CASSRRLALTSEQYF.

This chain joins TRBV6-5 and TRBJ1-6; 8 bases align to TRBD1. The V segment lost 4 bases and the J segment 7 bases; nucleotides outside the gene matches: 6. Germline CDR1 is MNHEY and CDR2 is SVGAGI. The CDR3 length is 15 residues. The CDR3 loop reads CASSSTGEENSPLHF. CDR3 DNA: TGTGCCAGCAGTTCGACAGGGGAGGAGAATTCACCCCTCCACTTT.

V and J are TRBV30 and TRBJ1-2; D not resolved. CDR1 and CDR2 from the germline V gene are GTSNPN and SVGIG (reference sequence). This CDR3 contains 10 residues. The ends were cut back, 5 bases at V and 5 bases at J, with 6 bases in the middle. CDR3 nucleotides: TGTGCCTGGGGGGATTATGGCTACACCTTC. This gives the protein CAWGDYGYTF.

This CDR3 is CASSLSLTWTEAFF. In DNA, the CDR3 is TGTGCCAGCAGTTTATCTCTTACGTGGACAGAAGCTTTCTTT. V is TRBV27 and J is TRBJ1-1; tentatively, D is TRBD1 (5 bases). This CDR3 has 14 amino acids. Germline V gene sequence: CDR1 MNHEY, CDR2 SMNVEV (reference sequence). Trimming took 0 bases from V and 8 from J, leaving 13 bases between them.